A single sample is the source of the 15 T cell receptor beta chains below, sequenced in a study of blood T cell repertoires in COVID-19. TCRdb's table, derived via immunoSEQ multiplex PCR, lists solely in-frame clones and lacks some. Of approximately 330,000 clones listed, 65% to 90% were seen once; the top ten hold around 4%. The specimen was PBMCs or T cells enriched from blood (not recorded which). These receptors were taken from a woman aged 35 to 49 with acute COVID-19.

As concerns this clone: Other nucleotide sequences from this sample produce the same CDR3. The V and J genes are TRBV5-1 and TRBJ2-5; D possibly corresponds to TRBD1 (6 bases). The CDR3 extends over 14 amino acids. Per germline, CDR1 SGHRS and CDR2 YFSETQ. V lost 4 bases and J 2 bases, leaving 12 bases between the germline ends. The CDR3 reads CASSPGQPQETQYF. The CDR3 region has the DNA TGCGCCAGCAGCCCGGGACAACCACAAGAGACCCAGTACTTC.

The V gene is TRBV6-1, the J gene TRBJ1-6; 7 nucleotides align to TRBD1. Germline CDR1 and CDR2: MNHNS and SASEGT. The CDR3 spans 14 residues. V was clipped by 2 bases and J by 9 bases; unmatched bases: 4. The CDR3 nucleotides are TGTGCCAGCAGTGAAAGTAGGGGGCTTTCACCCCTCCACTTT. Protein sequence: CASSESRGLSPLHF.

This clone was found once. CDR3 in DNA: TGTGCCACCAGCAGAGATCCAGGGTCCGGGCCTTCCTACGAGCAGTACTTC. Translated: CATSRDPGSGPSYEQYF. J is TRBJ2-7 and V is TRBV15, with D perhaps matching TRBD1 (5 bases). CDR3 length equals 17 residues. Trimming took off 0 bases at V and 1 base at J, with 16 bases between the two ends. Germline V gives CDR1 LNHNV, CDR2 YYDKDF (reference sequence).

The chain uses TRBV7-2 and TRBJ2-7, with TRBD2 matching over 7 bases. The V gene end was trimmed by 2 bases and the J gene end by 4 bases; junction bases not matched to a gene: 5. The germline CDR1 and CDR2 sequences are SGHTA and FQGNSA. The CDR3 is 14 amino acids. CDR3 coding DNA: TGTGCCAGCAGCTTAAGCGGGGCCGGGTACGAGCAGTACTTC. Its translation is CASSLSGAGYEQYF.

This sequence joins TRBV18 and TRBJ1-2; TRBD1 matches 8 bases. This CDR3 is built from 17 residues. V lost 2 bases, J lost 2 bases, and 10 bases stayed unmatched. Germline CDR1 reads KGHSH; CDR2 reads LQKENI. Here the CDR3 reads CASSPSRLGQVNYGYTF. CDR3 coding DNA: TGTGCCAGCTCACCATCTAGGTTGGGACAGGTCAACTATGGCTACACCTTC.

J is TRBJ1-6 and V is TRBV11-2, with 10 bases fitting TRBD1. The CDR3 has 19 residues. The V segment lost 5 bases and the J segment 10 bases; nucleotides outside the gene matches: 20. The V gene's germline CDR1 is SGHAT and CDR2 FQNNGV. This CDR3 is CASSPDTGTGDYHRSPLHF. The DNA for the CDR3 is TGTGCCAGCAGCCCGGACACCGGGACAGGGGACTACCATCGGTCACCCCTCCACTTT.

V usage is TRBV18 and J usage is TRBJ2-1; D remains ambiguous. Germline-derived CDR1 and CDR2 are KGHSH and LQKENI. The V end was cut by 3 bases, the J end by 6 bases, with 9 bases between. CDR3 length: 13 amino acids. DNA for the CDR3: TGTGCCAGCTCACCCGACTCCACCAATGAGCAGTTCTTC. Its translation: CASSPDSTNEQFF. The full variable domain, rest sourced from reference TRBV18 and TRBJ2-1, is NAGVMQNPRHLVRRRGQEARLRCSPMKGHSHVYWYRQLPEEGLKFMVYLQKENIIDESGMPKERFSAEFPKEGPSILRIQQVVRGDSAAYFCASSPDSTNEQFFGPGTRLTVL.

The rearrangement links TRBV14 to TRBJ1-6, with D tentatively TRBD1 (6 bases). The CDR3 has 15 amino acids. Germline-derived CDR1 and CDR2 are SGHDN and FVKESK. V lost 4 bases, J lost 10 bases, and 17 bases lay in between. As DNA, the CDR3 is TGTGCCAGCAGCCCAAGGGACACACGGGTCTCACCCCTCCACTTT. It yields the protein CASSPRDTRVSPLHF.

This clone was recorded a few times. The chain employs TRBV3-1 (or the pseudogene TRBV3-2) and TRBJ2-2; 9 nucleotides agree with TRBD1. The germline gives CDR1 LGHDT, CDR2 YNNKEL (reference sequence). The trim removed 5 bases at V and 4 bases at J, leaving 5 bases unmatched. The CDR3 consists of 15 residues. CDR3 residues: CASSDPTGGTGELFF. The CDR3 bases are TGTGCCAGCAGCGACCCGACAGGGGGCACCGGGGAGCTGTTTTTT.

The chain joins TRBV3-1 (or the pseudogene TRBV3-2) to TRBJ1-2, with D possibly matching TRBD1 (5 bases). V was pared by 5 bases and J by 6 bases, with 25 bases between. CDR3 length equals 17 residues. CDR1 and CDR2 from the germline V gene are LGHDT and YNNKEL (reference sequence). CDR3 in DNA: TGTGCCAGCAGCAAAGGCGTAGGGTGGGTAAAAGGGGATGGCTACACCTTC. Amino acids: CASSKGVGWVKGDGYTF.

This rearrangement joins TRBV14 to TRBJ2-3; 12 positions agree with TRBD2. Germline CDR1 SGHDN, CDR2 FVKESK. The CDR3 spans 17 residues. V lost 2 bases to trimming and J lost 3 bases; unmatched junction nucleotides: 6. Here the CDR3 DNA reads TGTGCCAGCAGCCAACCTAAGACTAGCGGGAGTACAGATACGCAGTATTTT. Amino acids: CASSQPKTSGSTDTQYF.

This clone has only one observation. The rearrangement links TRBV24-1 to TRBJ2-5; perhaps TRBD1 as D (5 bases). The CDR3 runs to 14 residues. Trimming shortened V by 9 bases and J by 4 bases, and 17 bases separated the two germline ends. Germline V gene sequence: CDR1 KGHDR, CDR2 SFDVKD. The CDR3 DNA follows: TGTGCCACCCAGCCTAATCAGGGAAGAGAGACCCAGTACTTC. Translation: CATQPNQGRETQYF.

This chain connects TRBV28 to TRBJ2-1, with 15 nucleotides matching TRBD2. The CDR3 is 20 amino acids. The junction had 14 bases not matched to a gene; V was cut back by 8 bases and J by 0 bases. In germline, CDR1 is MDHEN, CDR2 SYDVKM. The CDR3 loop is CASPLGRTSGRDISYNEQFF. DNA for the CDR3: TGTGCCAGCCCTTTGGGACGGACTAGCGGGAGGGACATCTCCTACAATGAGCAGTTCTTC.

The rearrangement links TRBV27 to TRBJ1-2; TRBD1 might be the D (6 bases). In germline, CDR1 is MNHEY, CDR2 SMNVEV (reference sequence). The CDR3 consists of 17 residues. The V and J ends lost 5 bases and 2 bases respectively, with 21 bases between them. CDR3 bases: TGTGCCAGCAGTCCTCTGACAGGAGAGGGGGAAAACTATGGCTACACCTTC. The encoded protein is CASSPLTGEGENYGYTF.

This clone was seen a single time. J is TRBJ2-7 and V is TRBV6-2 or TRBV6-3; 10 bases are shared with TRBD1. Trimming took 5 bases from V and 0 from J; bases not matched to a gene: 1. Germline-derived CDR1 and CDR2 are MNHEY and SVGEGT. The CDR3 spans 14 residues. As DNA, the CDR3 is TGTGCCAGCAGTCGGGACAGGGGCTCCTACGAGCAGTACTTC. This encodes CASSRDRGSYEQYF.